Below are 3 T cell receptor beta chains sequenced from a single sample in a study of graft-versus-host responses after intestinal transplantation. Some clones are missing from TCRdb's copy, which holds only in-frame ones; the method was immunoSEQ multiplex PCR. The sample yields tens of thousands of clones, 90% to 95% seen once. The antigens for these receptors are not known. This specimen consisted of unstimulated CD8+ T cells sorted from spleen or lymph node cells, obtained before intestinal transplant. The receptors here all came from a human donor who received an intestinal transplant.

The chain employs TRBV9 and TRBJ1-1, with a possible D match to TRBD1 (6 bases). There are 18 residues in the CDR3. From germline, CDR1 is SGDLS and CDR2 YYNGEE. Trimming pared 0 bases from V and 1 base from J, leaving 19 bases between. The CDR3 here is CASSVVSGAMLGNTEAFF. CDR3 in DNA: TGTGCCAGCAGCGTAGTCTCAGGGGCGATGCTAGGGAACACTGAAGCTTTCTTT.

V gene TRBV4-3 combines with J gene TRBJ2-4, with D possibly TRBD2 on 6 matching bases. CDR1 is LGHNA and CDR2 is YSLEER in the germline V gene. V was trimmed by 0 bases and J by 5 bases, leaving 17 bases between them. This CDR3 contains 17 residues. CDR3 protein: CASSQEVAGSPQNIQYF. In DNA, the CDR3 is TGCGCCAGCAGCCAAGAGGTGGCGGGGTCTCCACAAAACATTCAGTACTTC.

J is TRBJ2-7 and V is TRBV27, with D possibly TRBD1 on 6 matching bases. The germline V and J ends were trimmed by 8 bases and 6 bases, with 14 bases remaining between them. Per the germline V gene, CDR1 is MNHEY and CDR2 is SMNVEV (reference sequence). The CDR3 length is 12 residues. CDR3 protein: CASRILGGEQYF. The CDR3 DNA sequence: TGTGCCAGCCGAATCCTAGGGGGCGAGCAGTACTTC.